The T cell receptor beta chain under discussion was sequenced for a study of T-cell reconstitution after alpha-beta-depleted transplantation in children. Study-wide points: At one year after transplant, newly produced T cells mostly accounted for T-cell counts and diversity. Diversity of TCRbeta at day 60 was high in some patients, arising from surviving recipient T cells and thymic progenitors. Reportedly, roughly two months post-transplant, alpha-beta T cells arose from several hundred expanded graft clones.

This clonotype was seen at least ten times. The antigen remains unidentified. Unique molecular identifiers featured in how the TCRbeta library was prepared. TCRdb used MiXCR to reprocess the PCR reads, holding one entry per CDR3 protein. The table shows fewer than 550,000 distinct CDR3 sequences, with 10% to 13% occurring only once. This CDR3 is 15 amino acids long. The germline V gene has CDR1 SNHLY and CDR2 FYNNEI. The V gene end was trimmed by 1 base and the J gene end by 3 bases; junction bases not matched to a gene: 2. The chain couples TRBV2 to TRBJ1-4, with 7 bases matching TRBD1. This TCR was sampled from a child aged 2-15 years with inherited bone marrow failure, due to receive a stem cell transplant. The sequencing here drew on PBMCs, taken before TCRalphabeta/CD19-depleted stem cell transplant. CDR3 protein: CASSEGGTANEKLFF. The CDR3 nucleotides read TGTGCCAGCAGTGAAGGGGGGACAGCTAATGAAAAACTGTTTTTT. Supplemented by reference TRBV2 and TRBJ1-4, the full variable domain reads EPEVTQTPSHQVTQMGQEVILRCVPISNHLYFYWYRQILGQKVEFLVSFYNNEISEKSEIFDDQFSVERPDGSNFTLKIRSTKLEDSAMYFCASSEGGTANEKLFFGSGTQLSVL.